This T cell receptor (beta chain) was sequenced during a study of T-cell reconstitution after alpha-beta-depleted transplantation in children. Looked up from germline, CDR1 is ENHRY and CDR2 is SYGVKD. The CDR3 consists of 16 residues. The J segment lost 5 bases and the V segment lost 6 bases, leaving 9 bases of the junction unmatched. This clonotype has a handful of counts. The target antigen is unknown. Preparation of the TCRbeta library used unique molecular identifiers. One entry per CDR3 protein, called by TCRdb with MiXCR from the PCR reads. The sample records hundreds of thousands of distinct CDR3 sequences, about a sixth being singletons. Overall study results and limits: In patients about two months after transplant, alpha-beta T cells reportedly arose from several hundred expanded graft clones.

The TCR comes from a male patient between 2 and 10 years old who had a stem cell transplant for acute lymphoblastic leukemia, so the T cells may come from the graft donor. This chain uses TRBV10-3 with TRBJ2-6, with TRBD1 identical over 8 bases. The specimen was PBMCs, mostly from graft donor cells, collected 360 days after TCRalphabeta/CD19-depleted stem cell transplant. The CDR3 region has the DNA TGTGCCATCAGGACAGGGGAGGTTTTACGGGCCAACGTCCTGACTTTC. Amino acid sequence: CAIRTGEVLRANVLTF.